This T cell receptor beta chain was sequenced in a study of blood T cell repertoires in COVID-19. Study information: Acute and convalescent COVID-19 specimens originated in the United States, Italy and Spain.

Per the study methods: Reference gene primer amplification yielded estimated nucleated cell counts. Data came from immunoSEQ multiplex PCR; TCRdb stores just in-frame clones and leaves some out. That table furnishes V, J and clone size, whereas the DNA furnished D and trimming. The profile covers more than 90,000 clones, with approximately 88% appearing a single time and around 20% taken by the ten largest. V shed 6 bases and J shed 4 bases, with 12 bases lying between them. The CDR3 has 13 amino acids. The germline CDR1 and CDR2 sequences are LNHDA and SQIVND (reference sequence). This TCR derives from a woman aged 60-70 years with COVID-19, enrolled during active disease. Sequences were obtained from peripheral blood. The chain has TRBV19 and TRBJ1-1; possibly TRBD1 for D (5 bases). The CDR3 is CASRSRVSTEAFF. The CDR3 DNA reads TGTGCCAGTAGGTCCAGGGTGAGCACTGAAGCTTTCTTT.